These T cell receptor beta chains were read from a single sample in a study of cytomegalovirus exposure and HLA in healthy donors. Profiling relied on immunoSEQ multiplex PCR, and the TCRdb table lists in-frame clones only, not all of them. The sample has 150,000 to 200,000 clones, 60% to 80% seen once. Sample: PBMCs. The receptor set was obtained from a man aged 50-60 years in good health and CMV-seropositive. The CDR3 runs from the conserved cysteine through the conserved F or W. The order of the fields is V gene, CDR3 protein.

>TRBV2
CASGIRGTGPHEQYF
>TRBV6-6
CASSYEEADEKLFF
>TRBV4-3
CASSQTGGNTGELFF
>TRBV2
CASSHGTGGISSPDTQYF
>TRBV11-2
CASSLVQGAGGELFF
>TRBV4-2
CASSQSGSENEKLFF
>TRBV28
CASSFGSRTGNTDTQYF
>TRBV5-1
CASSLAVGLGTGNTIYF
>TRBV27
CASSLSGQGAGQPQHF
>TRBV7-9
CSSSLEGGERQYF
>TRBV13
CASSFRQGQAEQYF
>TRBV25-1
CASSEYSGGRTGELFF
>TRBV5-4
CAMFSGGARAKEQFF
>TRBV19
CASIGTGGSNTGELFF
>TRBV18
CASSPGARTEAFF
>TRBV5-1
CASSRDGGSSSYEQYF
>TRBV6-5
CASSYFRTSRSYEQYF
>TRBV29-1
CSVVGGARGYTF
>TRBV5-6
CASSLGMTGEETQYF
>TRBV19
CASKEGNYGYTF
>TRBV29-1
CSVAPGRDYEQYF
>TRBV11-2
CASSLGLLAGGGEQFF
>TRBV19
CASSTSGLSGNTGELFF
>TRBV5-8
CASSFVTGTNGEKLFF
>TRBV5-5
CASSLLAGRGGNEQFF
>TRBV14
CASSSDRSYGYTF
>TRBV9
CASSVGGNPGNTIYF
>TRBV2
CASSELGGGGTDTQYF
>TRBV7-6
CASSSWTSRETQYF
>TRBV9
CASSPPSGEETQYF
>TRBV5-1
CASILGGPNNEQFF
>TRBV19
CASSIVDYGYTF
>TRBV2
CASRLRGRQPQHF
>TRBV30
CAWSAQTGAYEQYF
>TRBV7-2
CASSLGQGLDEQYF
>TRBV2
CASSETQGVHQPQHF
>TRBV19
CASSTLDRGHQPQHF
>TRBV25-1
CASSEGDRDEKLFF
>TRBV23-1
CASRNPFRGAAGYTF
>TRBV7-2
CAKGGWDSPLHF
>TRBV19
CASSQRTDYGYTF
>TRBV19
CASSFNLNTEAFF
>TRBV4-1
CASSQRRDQPQHF
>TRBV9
CASSAQGFTDGYTF
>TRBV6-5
CASSYTRVGNSPLHF